The rows below give T cell receptor beta chains drawn from one sample of a study of cytotoxic CD8 clonotypes in ibrutinib-treated CLL. Generated by immunoSEQ multiplex PCR, the TCRdb table keeps only in-frame clones and is missing some. The sample shows over 25,000 clones, approximately 60% of them seen only once. The source material was PBMCs, sampled before ibrutinib treatment. Every receptor here comes from a human donor with chronic lymphocytic leukemia. Each CDR3 is given with its conserved first and last residue. A D gene is named only where the DNA matches it firmly. Size tells how often a clone was seen (once, few, many) or the class of an expanded clone, and some rows leave it out.

D: .; V: TRBV28; size: few; J: TRBJ1-4; CDR3: CASSSSLGRTNEKLFF; DNA: TGTGCCAGCAGTTCCTCCCTCGGGAGGACTAATGAAAAACTGTTTTTT
D: .; V: TRBV7-9; size: few; J: TRBJ2-2; CDR3: CASHTTGELFF; DNA: TGTGCCAGCCACACTACCGGGGAGCTGTTTTTT
D: .; V: TRBV18; size: few; J: TRBJ1-1; CDR3: CASSQNGPRWTEAFF; DNA: TGTGCCAGCTCACAAAATGGGCCGAGGTGGACTGAAGCTTTCTTT
D: .; V: TRBV9; size: .; J: TRBJ2-6; CDR3: CASTNSGANVLTF; DNA: TGTGCCAGCACCAACTCTGGGGCCAACGTCCTGACTTTC
D: .; V: TRBV29-1; size: .; J: TRBJ1-2; CDR3: CSAVWTAEGYTF; DNA: TGCAGCGCGGTATGGACCGCCGAAGGCTACACCTTC
D: TRBD2; V: TRBV11-2; size: once; J: TRBJ2-1; CDR3: CASSPSGLAAYNEQFF; DNA: TGTGCCAGCAGCCCATCGGGACTAGCGGCTTACAATGAGCAGTTCTTC
D: .; V: TRBV6-5; size: once; J: TRBJ1-2; CDR3: CASSYSGPLGYTF; DNA: TGTGCCAGCAGTTACTCGGGACCTCTGGGCTACACCTTC
D: .; V: TRBV4-1; size: .; J: TRBJ1-5; CDR3: CASSPEKNGNQPQHF; DNA: TGCGCCAGCAGCCCTGAAAAGAACGGCAATCAGCCCCAGCATTTT
D: TRBD1; V: TRBV6-5; size: few; J: TRBJ2-2; CDR3: CASRGQGNTGELFF; DNA: TGTGCCAGCAGAGGACAGGGAAACACCGGGGAGCTGTTTTTT
D: .; V: TRBV5-4; size: .; J: TRBJ2-7; CDR3: CASSLEGQSYEQYF; DNA: TGTGCCAGCAGCTTGGAGGGGCAGTCCTACGAGCAGTACTTC
D: TRBD1; V: TRBV5-4; size: few; J: TRBJ1-4; CDR3: CASSRQGATEKLFF; DNA: TGTGCCAGCAGCCGACAGGGGGCGACTGAAAAACTGTTTTTT
D: .; V: TRBV27; size: .; J: TRBJ1-6; CDR3: CASSLYQGEGTYNSPLHF; DNA: TGTGCCAGCAGTTTATATCAAGGGGAGGGGACCTATAATTCACCCCTCCACTTT
D: .; V: TRBV11-3; size: few; J: TRBJ1-1; CDR3: CASSPGSNTEAFF; DNA: TGTGCCAGCAGCCCCGGGTCGAACACTGAAGCTTTCTTT
D: TRBD2; V: TRBV6-6; size: few; J: TRBJ2-7; CDR3: CATARGGFSYEQYF; DNA: TGTGCCACCGCCCGGGGGGGATTCTCCTACGAGCAGTACTTC
D: TRBD1; V: TRBV2; size: .; J: TRBJ2-7; CDR3: CASGDRGAPQNRLYF; DNA: TGTGCCAGCGGGGACAGGGGGGCGCCCCAGAACCGGCTGTACTTC
D: .; V: TRBV10-3; size: few; J: TRBJ1-1; CDR3: CAISGSGNTEAFF; DNA: TGTGCCATCAGCGGATCAGGGAACACTGAAGCTTTCTTT
D: .; V: TRBV5-4; size: few; J: TRBJ2-2; CDR3: CASSGSVTGELFF; DNA: TGTGCCAGCTCCGGGTCGGTCACCGGGGAGCTGTTTTTT
D: .; V: TRBV25-1; size: .; J: TRBJ2-7; CDR3: CASSESGEVDEQYF; DNA: TGTGCCAGCAGTGAGTCGGGAGAGGTGGACGAGCAGTACTTC
D: .; V: TRBV29-1; size: .; J: TRBJ1-1; CDR3: CSVARQGREAFF; DNA: TGCAGCGTTGCTCGCCAGGGGAGGGAAGCTTTCTTT
D: .; V: TRBV5-1; size: .; J: TRBJ1-1; CDR3: CASSLGATGPTEAFF; DNA: TGCGCCAGCAGCTTGGGGGCCACAGGACCCACTGAAGCTTTCTTT
D: TRBD1; V: TRBV25-1; size: .; J: TRBJ2-3; CDR3: CASLIPGQGADTQYF; DNA: TGTGCCAGCCTGATCCCGGGACAGGGGGCAGATACGCAGTATTTT
D: .; V: TRBV25-1; size: few; J: TRBJ2-5; CDR3: CASREGQETQYF; DNA: TGTGCCAGCAGGGAGGGGCAGGAGACCCAGTACTTC
D: .; V: TRBV13; size: .; J: TRBJ1-3; CDR3: CASSSQVSSGNTIYF; DNA: TGTGCCAGCAGTTCACAGGTATCCTCTGGAAACACCATATATTTT
D: .; V: TRBV11-2; size: .; J: TRBJ2-1; CDR3: CASSAGLYNEQFF; DNA: TGTGCCAGCAGCGCAGGACTTTACAATGAGCAGTTCTTC
D: .; V: TRBV4-2; size: few; J: TRBJ2-3; CDR3: CASSQERQGTDTQYF; DNA: TGTGCCAGCAGCCAAGAGCGGCAGGGGACAGATACGCAGTATTTT
D: TRBD2; V: TRBV6-4; size: .; J: TRBJ2-3; CDR3: CASSATSGGTDTQYF; DNA: TGTGCCAGCAGTGCCACTAGCGGGGGCACAGATACGCAGTATTTT
D: .; V: TRBV18; size: .; J: TRBJ2-3; CDR3: CASSPPLMGSTDTQYF; DNA: TGTGCCAGCTCACCACCCTTGATGGGTAGCACAGATACGCAGTATTTT
D: .; V: TRBV6-5; size: .; J: TRBJ1-2; CDR3: CASTIRSFKFGYTF; DNA: TGTGCCAGCACGATCAGGTCTTTCAAGTTCGGCTACACCTTC
D: TRBD1; V: TRBV5-1; size: few; J: TRBJ1-2; CDR3: CASSFTGQGGDTF; DNA: TGCGCCAGCAGCTTTACGGGACAGGGTGGAGACACCTTC
D: .; V: TRBV7-2; size: few; J: TRBJ1-5; CDR3: CASSPLRGSNQPQHF; DNA: TGTGCCAGCAGCCCGCTTCGGGGGAGCAATCAGCCCCAGCATTTT
D: TRBD2; V: TRBV13; size: .; J: TRBJ2-1; CDR3: CASNLGLAGGRESYNEQFF; DNA: TGTGCCAGCAACCTGGGACTAGCGGGGGGGCGAGAGTCCTACAATGAGCAGTTCTTC
D: TRBD1; V: TRBV19; size: .; J: TRBJ2-7; CDR3: CASSFGQGPSYEQYF; DNA: TGTGCCAGTAGTTTTGGACAGGGCCCTTCCTACGAGCAGTACTTC
D: .; V: TRBV2; size: .; J: TRBJ1-3; CDR3: CASSEPPSVSGNTIYF; DNA: TGTGCCAGCAGTGAGCCCCCGTCGGTCTCTGGAAACACCATATATTTT
D: .; V: TRBV18; size: .; J: TRBJ2-3; CDR3: CASSPLSTADTQYF; DNA: TGTGCCAGCTCACCACTCTCGACCGCAGATACGCAGTATTTT
D: .; V: TRBV14; size: .; J: TRBJ1-5; CDR3: CASSPQGGNQPQHF; DNA: TGTGCCAGCAGCCCTCAGGGCGGCAATCAGCCCCAGCATTTT
D: TRBD2; V: TRBV4-2; size: .; J: TRBJ2-7; CDR3: CASSPIAGEVYEQYF; DNA: TGTGCCAGCAGCCCTATAGCGGGAGAGGTCTACGAGCAGTACTTC